The rows below give T cell receptor beta chains drawn from one sample of a study of T cells in Graves' hyperthyroidism and ophthalmopathy. MiXCR, applied by TCRdb to the multiplex PCR reads, yields one record per CDR3 protein. The data show 490,000 or so distinct CDR3 sequences, with 15% to 20% seen just once and 40% to 50% held by the top ten. Sequencing was done on a sample of blood. Receptor source: a man aged 40-50 years with Graves' ophthalmopathy. Each CDR3 is given with its conserved first and last residue. A D gene is named only where the DNA matches it firmly.

>TRBV28|TRBD1|14|TRBJ2-7
CASSPWTGGYEQYF
>TRBV4-2|NA|15|TRBJ1-3
CASSGTSGSGNTIYF
>TRBV19|TRBD1|15|TRBJ2-1
CASSTNPGGHNEQFF
>TRBV28|TRBD1|14|TRBJ1-1
CASKGQGANTEAFF
>TRBV7-9|NA|15|TRBJ2-3
CASSLVTDRTDTQYF
>TRBV7-2|NA|13|TRBJ2-1
CASSYSQINEQFF
>TRBV29-1|NA|11|TRBJ2-5
CSVRLTETQYF
>TRBV5-8|NA|13|TRBJ1-2
CASSLETVRGYTF
>TRBV7-2|NA|17|TRBJ1-6
CASSFGGATSVRSPLHF
>TRBV20-1|NA|15|TRBJ2-1
CSARVRQGADNEQFF
>TRBV28|NA|14|TRBJ2-1
CASSSSGLQGEQFF
>TRBV10-3|NA|16|TRBJ1-5
CAISESGGKSNQPQHF